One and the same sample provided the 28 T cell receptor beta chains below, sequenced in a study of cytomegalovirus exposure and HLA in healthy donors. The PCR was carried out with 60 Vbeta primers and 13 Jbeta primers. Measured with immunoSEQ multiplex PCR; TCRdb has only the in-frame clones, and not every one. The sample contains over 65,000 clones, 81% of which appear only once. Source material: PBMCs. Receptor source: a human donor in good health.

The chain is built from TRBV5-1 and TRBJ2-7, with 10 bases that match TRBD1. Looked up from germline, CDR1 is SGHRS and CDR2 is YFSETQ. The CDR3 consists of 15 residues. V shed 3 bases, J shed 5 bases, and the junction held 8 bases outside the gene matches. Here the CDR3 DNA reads TGCGCCAGCAGCTGGAGGACAGGGGGTATCGACGAGCAGTACTTC. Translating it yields CASSWRTGGIDEQYF. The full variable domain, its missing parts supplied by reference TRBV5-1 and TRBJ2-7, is KAGVTQTPRYLIKTRGQQVTLSCSPISGHRSVSWYQQTPGQGLQFLFEYFSETQRNKGNFPGRFSGRQFSNSRSEMNVSTLELGDSALYLCASSWRTGGIDEQYFGPGTRLTVT.

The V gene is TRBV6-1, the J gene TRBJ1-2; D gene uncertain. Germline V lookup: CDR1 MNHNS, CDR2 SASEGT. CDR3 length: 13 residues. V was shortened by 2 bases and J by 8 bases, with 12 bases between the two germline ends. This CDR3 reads CASSESGNGGYTF. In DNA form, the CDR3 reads TGTGCCAGCAGTGAAAGCGGCAACGGGGGCTACACCTTC.

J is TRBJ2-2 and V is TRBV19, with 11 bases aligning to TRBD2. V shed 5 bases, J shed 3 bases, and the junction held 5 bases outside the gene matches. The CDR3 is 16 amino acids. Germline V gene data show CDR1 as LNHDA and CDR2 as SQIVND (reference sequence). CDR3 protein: CASSVGTSGYTGELFF. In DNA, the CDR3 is TGTGCCAGTAGTGTCGGGACTAGCGGCTACACCGGGGAGCTGTTTTTT. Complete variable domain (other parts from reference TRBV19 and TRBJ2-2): DGGITQSPKYLFRKEGQNVTLSCEQNLNHDAMYWYRQDPGQGLRLIYYSQIVNDFQKGDIAEGYSVSREKKESFPLTVTSAQKNPTAFYLCASSVGTSGYTGELFFGEGSRLTVL.

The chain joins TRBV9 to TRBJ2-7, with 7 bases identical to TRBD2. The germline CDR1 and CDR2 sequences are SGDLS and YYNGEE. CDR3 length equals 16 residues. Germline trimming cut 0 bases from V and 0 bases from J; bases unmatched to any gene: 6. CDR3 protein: CASSVGREGISYEQYF. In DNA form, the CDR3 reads TGTGCCAGCAGCGTAGGGAGGGAGGGAATCTCCTACGAGCAGTACTTC.

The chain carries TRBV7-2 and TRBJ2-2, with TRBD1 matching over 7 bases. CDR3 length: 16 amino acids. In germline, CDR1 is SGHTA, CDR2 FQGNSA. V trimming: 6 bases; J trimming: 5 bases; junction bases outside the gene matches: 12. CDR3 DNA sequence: TGTGCCAGCAGGCGACAGGGAATAGGCATGACCGGGGAGCTGTTTTTT. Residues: CASRRQGIGMTGELFF.

CDR3 region: CASSAGGANLNYGYTF. The CDR3 bases are TGTGCCAGCAGCGCCGGGGGGGCGAATCTTAACTATGGCTACACCTTC. The rearrangement links TRBV9 to TRBJ1-2; weak D call: TRBD1 (6 bases). The CDR3 is made up of 16 amino acids. Germline V gene lookup returns CDR1 SGDLS and CDR2 YYNGEE. The V end lost 3 bases, the J end lost 1 base, and 16 bases lay between the germline ends.

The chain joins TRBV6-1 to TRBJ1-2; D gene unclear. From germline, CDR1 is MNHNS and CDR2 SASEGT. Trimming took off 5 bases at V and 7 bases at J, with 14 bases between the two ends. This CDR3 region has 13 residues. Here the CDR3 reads CASSRDSEGGYTF. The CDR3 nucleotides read TGTGCCAGCAGTCGAGACTCTGAGGGTGGCTACACCTTC.

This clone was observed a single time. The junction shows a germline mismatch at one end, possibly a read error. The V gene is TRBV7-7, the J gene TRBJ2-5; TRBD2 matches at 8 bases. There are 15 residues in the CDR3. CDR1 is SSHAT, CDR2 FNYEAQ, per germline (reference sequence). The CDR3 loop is CASSLTGGSQETQYF. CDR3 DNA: TGTGCTAGCAGCTTAACGGGGGGGTCACAAGAGACCCAGTACTTC. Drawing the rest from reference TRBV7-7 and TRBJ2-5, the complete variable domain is GAGVSQSPRYKVTKRGQDVTLRCDPISSHATLYWYQQALGQGPEFLTYFNYEAQPDKSGLPSDRFSAERPEGSISTLTIQRTEQRDSAMYRCASSLTGGSQETQYFGPGTRLLVL.

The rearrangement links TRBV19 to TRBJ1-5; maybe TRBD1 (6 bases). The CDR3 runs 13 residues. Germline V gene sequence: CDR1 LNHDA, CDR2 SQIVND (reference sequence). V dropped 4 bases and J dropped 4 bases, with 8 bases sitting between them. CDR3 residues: CASSTGQNQPQHF. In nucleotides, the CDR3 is TGTGCCAGTAGTACAGGACAGAATCAGCCCCAGCATTTT.

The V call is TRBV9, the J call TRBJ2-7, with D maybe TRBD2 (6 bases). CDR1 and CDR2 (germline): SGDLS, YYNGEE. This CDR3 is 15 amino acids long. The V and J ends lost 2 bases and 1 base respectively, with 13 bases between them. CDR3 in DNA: TGTGCCAGCAGCGTGGGGCGGGGCGGATCCTACGAGCAGTACTTC. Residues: CASSVGRGGSYEQYF. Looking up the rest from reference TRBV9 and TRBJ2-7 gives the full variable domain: DSGVTQTPKHLITATGQRVTLRCSPRSGDLSVYWYQQSLDQGLQFLIQYYNGEERAKGNILERFSAQQFPDLHSELNLSSLELGDSALYFCASSVGRGGSYEQYFGPGTRLTVT.

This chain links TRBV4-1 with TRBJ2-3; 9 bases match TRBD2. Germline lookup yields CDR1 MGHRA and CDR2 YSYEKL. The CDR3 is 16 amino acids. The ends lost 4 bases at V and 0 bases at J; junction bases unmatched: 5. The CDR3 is CASSLRSGGSTDTQYF. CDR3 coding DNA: TGCGCCAGCAGCCTTAGGAGCGGGGGGAGCACAGATACGCAGTATTTT.

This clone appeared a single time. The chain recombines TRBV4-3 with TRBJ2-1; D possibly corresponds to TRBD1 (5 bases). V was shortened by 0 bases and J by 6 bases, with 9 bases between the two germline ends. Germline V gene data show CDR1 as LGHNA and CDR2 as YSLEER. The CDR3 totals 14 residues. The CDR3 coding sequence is TGCGCCAGCAGCCAAGATTGGCAGGGCAATGAGCAGTTCTTC. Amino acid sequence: CASSQDWQGNEQFF.

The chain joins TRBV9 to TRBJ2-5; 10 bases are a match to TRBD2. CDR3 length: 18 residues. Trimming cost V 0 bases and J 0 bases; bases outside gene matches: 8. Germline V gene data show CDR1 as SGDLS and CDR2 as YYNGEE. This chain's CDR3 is CASSVGASGGGDQETQYF. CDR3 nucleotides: TGTGCCAGCAGCGTAGGGGCTAGCGGGGGCGGGGACCAAGAGACCCAGTACTTC.

The CDR3 is CASSTTGQGQHGDQPQHF. The CDR3 coding sequence is TGTGCCAGCAGTACCACGGGACAGGGTCAACACGGTGATCAGCCCCAGCATTTT. The chain recombines TRBV27 with TRBJ1-5, with 9 positions matching TRBD1. This CDR3 spans 18 amino acids. Looked up from germline, CDR1 is MNHEY and CDR2 is SMNVEV (reference sequence). With V trimmed by 5 bases and J by 5 bases, 16 bases remained unmatched.

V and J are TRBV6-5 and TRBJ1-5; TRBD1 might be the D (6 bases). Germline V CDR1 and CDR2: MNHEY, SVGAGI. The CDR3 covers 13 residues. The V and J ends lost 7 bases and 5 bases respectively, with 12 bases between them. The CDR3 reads CASTLQGDQPQHF. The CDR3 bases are TGTGCCAGCACTTTACAGGGAGATCAGCCCCAGCATTTT.

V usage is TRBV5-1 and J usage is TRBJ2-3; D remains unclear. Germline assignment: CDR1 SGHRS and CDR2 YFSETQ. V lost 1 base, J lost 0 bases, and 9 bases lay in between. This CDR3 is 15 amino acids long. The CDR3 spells CASSLTALSTDTQYF. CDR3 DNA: TGCGCCAGCAGCTTGACCGCACTGAGCACAGATACGCAGTATTTT. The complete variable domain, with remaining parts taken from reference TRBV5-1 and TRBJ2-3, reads KAGVTQTPRYLIKTRGQQVTLSCSPISGHRSVSWYQQTPGQGLQFLFEYFSETQRNKGNFPGRFSGRQFSNSRSEMNVSTLELGDSALYLCASSLTALSTDTQYFGPGTRLTVL.

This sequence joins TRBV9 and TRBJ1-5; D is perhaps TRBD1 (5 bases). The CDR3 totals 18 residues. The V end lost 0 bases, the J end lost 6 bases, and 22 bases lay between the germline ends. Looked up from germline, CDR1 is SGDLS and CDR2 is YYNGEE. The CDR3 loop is CASSVDVGVRIFGQPQHF. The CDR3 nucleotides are TGTGCCAGCAGCGTAGATGTAGGGGTAAGGATTTTCGGTCAGCCCCAGCATTTT.

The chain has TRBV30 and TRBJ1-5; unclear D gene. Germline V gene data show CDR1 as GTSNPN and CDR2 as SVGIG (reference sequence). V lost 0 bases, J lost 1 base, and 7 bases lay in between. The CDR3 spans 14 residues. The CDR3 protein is CAWSVRGSNQPQHF. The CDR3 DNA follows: TGTGCCTGGAGTGTACGAGGGAGCAATCAGCCCCAGCATTTT. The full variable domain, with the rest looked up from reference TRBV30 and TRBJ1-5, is SQTIHQWPATLVQPVGSPLSLECTVEGTSNPNLYWYRQAAGRGLQLLFYSVGIGQISSEVPQNLSASRPQDRQFILSSKKLLLSDSGFYLCAWSVRGSNQPQHFGDGTRLSIL.

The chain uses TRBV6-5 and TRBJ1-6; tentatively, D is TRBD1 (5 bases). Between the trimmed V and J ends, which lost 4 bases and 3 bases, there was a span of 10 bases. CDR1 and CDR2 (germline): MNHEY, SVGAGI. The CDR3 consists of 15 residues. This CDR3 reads CASSSTDNYNSPLHF. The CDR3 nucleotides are TGTGCCAGCAGTTCCACGGACAACTATAATTCACCCCTCCACTTT.

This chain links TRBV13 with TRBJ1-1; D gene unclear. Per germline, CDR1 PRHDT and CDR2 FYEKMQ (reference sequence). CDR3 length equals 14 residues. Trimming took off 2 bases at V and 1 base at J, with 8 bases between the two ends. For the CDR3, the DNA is TGTGCCAGCAGCTTATACAGCCCGAACACTGAAGCTTTCTTT. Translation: CASSLYSPNTEAFF. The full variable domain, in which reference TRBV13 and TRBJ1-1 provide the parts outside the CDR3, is AAGVIQSPRHLIKEKRETATLKCYPIPRHDTVYWYQQGPGQDPQFLISFYEKMQSDKGSIPDRFSAQQFSDYHSELNMSSLELGDSALYFCASSLYSPNTEAFFGQGTRLTVV.

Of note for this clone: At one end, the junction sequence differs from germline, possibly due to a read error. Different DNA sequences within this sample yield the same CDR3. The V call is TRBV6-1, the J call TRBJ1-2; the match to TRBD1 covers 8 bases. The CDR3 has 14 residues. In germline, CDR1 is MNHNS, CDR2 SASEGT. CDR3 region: CASSVDRGTSGYTF. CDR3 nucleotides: TGTGCTAGCAGCGTAGACAGGGGTACGTCGGGCTACACCTTC.

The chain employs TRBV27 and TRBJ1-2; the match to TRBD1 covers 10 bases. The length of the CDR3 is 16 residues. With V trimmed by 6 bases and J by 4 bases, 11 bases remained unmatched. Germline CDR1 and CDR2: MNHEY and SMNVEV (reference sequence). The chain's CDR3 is CASRGTGVDRPYGYTF. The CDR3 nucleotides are TGTGCCAGCAGAGGGACAGGGGTGGATCGACCCTATGGCTACACCTTC.

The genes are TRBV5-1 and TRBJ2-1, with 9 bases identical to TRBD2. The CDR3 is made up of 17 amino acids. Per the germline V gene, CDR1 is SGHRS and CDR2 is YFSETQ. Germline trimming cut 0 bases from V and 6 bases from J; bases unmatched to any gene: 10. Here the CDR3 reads CASSLVRGSGGGNEQFF. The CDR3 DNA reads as TGCGCCAGCAGCTTGGTGAGGGGTAGCGGGGGTGGCAATGAGCAGTTCTTC.

CDR3 bases: TGTGCCAGCAGTTATAGAGCGCAAGAGACCCAGTACTTC. The encoded protein is CASSYRAQETQYF. The chain combines TRBV6-6 with TRBJ2-5; D not certain. Germline values: CDR1 MNHNY, CDR2 SVGAGI (reference sequence). The CDR3 consists of 13 residues. The V and J ends lost 3 bases and 2 bases respectively, with 7 bases between them.

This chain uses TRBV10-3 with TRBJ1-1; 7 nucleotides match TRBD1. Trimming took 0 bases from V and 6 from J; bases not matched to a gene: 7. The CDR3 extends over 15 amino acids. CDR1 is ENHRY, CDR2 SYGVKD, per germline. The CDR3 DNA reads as TGTGCCATCAGTGAGTCGAATACAGGGGTATCTGAAGCTTTCTTT. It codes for CAISESNTGVSEAFF.

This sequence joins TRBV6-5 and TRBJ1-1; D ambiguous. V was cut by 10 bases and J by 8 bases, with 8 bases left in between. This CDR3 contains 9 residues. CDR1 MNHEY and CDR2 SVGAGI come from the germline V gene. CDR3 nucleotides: TGTGCCAACCCAGCGGAAGCTTTCTTT. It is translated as CANPAEAFF.

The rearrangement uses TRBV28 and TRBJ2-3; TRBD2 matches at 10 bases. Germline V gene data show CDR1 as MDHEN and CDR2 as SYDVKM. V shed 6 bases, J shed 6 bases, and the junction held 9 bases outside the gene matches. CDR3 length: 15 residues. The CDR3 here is CASRLAGVPRDTQYF. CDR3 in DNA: TGTGCCAGCAGGCTAGCGGGGGTCCCAAGGGATACGCAGTATTTT.

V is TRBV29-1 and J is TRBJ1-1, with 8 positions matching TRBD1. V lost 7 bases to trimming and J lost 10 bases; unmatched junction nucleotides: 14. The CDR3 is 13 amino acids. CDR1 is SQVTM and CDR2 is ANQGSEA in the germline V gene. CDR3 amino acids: CSAGGQGLARAFF. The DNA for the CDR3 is TGCAGCGCCGGTGGACAGGGATTGGCGAGAGCTTTCTTT.